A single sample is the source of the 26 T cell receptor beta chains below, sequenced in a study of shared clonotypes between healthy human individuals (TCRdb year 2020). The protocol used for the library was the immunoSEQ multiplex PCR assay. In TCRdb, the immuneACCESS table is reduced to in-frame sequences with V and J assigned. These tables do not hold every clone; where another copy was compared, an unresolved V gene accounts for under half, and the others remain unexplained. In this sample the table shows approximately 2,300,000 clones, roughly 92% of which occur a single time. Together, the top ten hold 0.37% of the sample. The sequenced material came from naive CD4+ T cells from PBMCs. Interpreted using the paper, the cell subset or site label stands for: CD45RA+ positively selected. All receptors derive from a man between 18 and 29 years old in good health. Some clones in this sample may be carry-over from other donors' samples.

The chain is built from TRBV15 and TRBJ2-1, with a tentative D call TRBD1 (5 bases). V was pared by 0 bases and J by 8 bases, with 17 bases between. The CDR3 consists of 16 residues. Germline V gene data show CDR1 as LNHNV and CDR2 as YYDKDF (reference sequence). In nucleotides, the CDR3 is TGTGCCACCAGCAGAGATCAGGGTTTTAGGCCCCATGAGCAGTTCTTC. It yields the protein CATSRDQGFRPHEQFF. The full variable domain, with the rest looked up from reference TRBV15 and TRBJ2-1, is DAMVIQNPRYQVTQFGKPVTLSCSQTLNHNVMYWYQQKSSQAPKLLFHYYDKDFNNEADTPDNFQSRRPNTSFCFLDIRSPGLGDTAMYLCATSRDQGFRPHEQFFGPGTRLTVL.

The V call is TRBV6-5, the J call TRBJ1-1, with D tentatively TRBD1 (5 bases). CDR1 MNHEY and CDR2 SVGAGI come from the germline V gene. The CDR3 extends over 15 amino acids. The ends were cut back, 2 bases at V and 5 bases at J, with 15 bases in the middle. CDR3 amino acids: CASSYRGRAVTEAFF. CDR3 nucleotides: TGTGCCAGCAGTTACAGAGGCAGGGCTGTAACTGAAGCTTTCTTT.

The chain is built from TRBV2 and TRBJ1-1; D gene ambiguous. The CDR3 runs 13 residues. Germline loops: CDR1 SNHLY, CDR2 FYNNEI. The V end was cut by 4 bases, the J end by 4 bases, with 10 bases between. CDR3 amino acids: CASSVRVGTEAFF. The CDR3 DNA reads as TGTGCCAGCAGTGTTAGGGTTGGCACTGAAGCTTTCTTT.

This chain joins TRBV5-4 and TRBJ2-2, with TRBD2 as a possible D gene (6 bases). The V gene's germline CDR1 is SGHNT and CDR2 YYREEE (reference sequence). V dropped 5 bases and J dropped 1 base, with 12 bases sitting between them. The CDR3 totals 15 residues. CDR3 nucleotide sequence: TGTGCCAGCAGGGCCGGGACTGTGAACACCGGGGAGCTGTTTTTT. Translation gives CASRAGTVNTGELFF.

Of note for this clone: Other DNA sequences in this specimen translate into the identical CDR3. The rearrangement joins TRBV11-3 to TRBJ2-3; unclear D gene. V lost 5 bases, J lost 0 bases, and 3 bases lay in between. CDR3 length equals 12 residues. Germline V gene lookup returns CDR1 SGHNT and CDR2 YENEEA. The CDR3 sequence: CASSTSTDTQYF. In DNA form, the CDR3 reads TGTGCCAGCAGCACTAGCACAGATACGCAGTATTTT.

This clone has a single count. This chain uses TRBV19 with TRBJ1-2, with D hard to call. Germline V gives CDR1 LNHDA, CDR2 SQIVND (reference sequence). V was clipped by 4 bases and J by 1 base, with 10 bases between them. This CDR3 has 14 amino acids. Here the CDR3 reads CASSKGRSNYGYTF. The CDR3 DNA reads TGTGCCAGTAGTAAAGGACGGAGTAACTATGGCTACACCTTC.

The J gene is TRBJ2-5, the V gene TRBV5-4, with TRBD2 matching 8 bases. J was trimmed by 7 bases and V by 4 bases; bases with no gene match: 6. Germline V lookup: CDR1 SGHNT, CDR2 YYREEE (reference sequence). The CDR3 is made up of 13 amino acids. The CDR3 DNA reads TGTGCCAGCAGCAGTCCGGGACTAGGGACCCAGTACTTC. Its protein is CASSSPGLGTQYF.

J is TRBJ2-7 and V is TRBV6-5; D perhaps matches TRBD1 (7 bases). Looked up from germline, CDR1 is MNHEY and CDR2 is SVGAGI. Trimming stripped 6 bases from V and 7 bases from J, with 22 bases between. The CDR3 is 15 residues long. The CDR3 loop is CASSPPGQRAVEQYF. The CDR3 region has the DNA TGTGCCAGCAGCCCTCCGGGACAGCGGGCCGTAGAGCAGTACTTC.

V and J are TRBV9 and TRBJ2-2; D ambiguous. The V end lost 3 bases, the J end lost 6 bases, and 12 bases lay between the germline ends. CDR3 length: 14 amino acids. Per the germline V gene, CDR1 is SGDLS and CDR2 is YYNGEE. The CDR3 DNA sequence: TGTGCCAGCAGCGAACGGGCTTCCCCCGGGGAGCTGTTTTTT. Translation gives CASSERASPGELFF.

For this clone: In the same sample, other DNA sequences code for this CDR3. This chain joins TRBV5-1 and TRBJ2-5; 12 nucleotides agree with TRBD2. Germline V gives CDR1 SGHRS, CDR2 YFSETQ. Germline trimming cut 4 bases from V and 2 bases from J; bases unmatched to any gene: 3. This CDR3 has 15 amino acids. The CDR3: CASSPGLAGQETQYF. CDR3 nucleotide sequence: TGCGCCAGCAGCCCTGGACTAGCGGGACAAGAGACCCAGTACTTC. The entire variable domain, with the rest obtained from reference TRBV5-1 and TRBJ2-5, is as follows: KAGVTQTPRYLIKTRGQQVTLSCSPISGHRSVSWYQQTPGQGLQFLFEYFSETQRNKGNFPGRFSGRQFSNSRSEMNVSTLELGDSALYLCASSPGLAGQETQYFGPGTRLLVL.

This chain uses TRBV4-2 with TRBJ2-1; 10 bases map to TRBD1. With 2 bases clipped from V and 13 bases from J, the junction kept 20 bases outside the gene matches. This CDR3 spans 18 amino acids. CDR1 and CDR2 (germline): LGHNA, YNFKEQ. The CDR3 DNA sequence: TGTGCCAGCAGCCAACCGACAGGGGGCGGAAGGTTTAGCGGGACTCAGTTCTTC. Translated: CASSQPTGGGRFSGTQFF.

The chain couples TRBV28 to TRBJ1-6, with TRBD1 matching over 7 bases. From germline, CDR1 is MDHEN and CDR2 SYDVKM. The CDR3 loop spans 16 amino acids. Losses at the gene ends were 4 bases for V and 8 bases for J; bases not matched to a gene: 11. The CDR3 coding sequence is TGTGCCAGCAGTTCCTTAACAGGGGCCCGGGATTCACCCCTCCACTTT. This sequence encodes CASSSLTGARDSPLHF.

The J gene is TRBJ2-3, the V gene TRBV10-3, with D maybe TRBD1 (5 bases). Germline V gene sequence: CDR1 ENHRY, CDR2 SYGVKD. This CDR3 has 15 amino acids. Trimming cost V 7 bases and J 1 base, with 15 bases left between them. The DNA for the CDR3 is TGTGCCATCAAAGTGTACCAGGGCGGCACAGATACGCAGTATTTT. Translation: CAIKVYQGGTDTQYF.

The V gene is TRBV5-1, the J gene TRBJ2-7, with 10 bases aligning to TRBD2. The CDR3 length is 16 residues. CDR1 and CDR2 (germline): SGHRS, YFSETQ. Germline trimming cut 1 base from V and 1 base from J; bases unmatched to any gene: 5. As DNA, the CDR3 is TGCGCCAGCAGCTTGCGGCTAGCGGGGGTTTCCTACGAGCAGTACTTC. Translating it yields CASSLRLAGVSYEQYF. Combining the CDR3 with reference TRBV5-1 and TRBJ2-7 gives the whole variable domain KAGVTQTPRYLIKTRGQQVTLSCSPISGHRSVSWYQQTPGQGLQFLFEYFSETQRNKGNFPGRFSGRQFSNSRSEMNVSTLELGDSALYLCASSLRLAGVSYEQYFGPGTRLTVT.

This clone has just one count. In nucleotides, the CDR3 is TGTGCCAGCAGTGAAGAGGAGGCCGCGAACACTGAAGCTTTCTTT. Translated: CASSEEEAANTEAFF. The chain is built from TRBV2 and TRBJ1-1; no reliable D call. The CDR3 sequence is 15 residues long. V was clipped by 1 base and J by 1 base, with 10 bases between them. CDR1 is SNHLY and CDR2 is FYNNEI in the germline V gene. Full variable domain (rest looked up from reference TRBV2 and TRBJ1-1): EPEVTQTPSHQVTQMGQEVILRCVPISNHLYFYWYRQILGQKVEFLVSFYNNEISEKSEIFDDQFSVERPDGSNFTLKIRSTKLEDSAMYFCASSEEEAANTEAFFGQGTRLTVV.

CDR3 nucleotide sequence: TGTGCCAGCAGCCTGGGACTAGCGGTTAGGGGCGATACGCAGTATTTT. As protein: CASSLGLAVRGDTQYF. The gene calls are TRBV28 and TRBJ2-3; 11 bases agree with TRBD2. This CDR3 contains 16 residues. Germline V gene data show CDR1 as MDHEN and CDR2 as SYDVKM. The V and J ends lost 6 bases and 6 bases, in that order; junction bases with no gene match: 11.

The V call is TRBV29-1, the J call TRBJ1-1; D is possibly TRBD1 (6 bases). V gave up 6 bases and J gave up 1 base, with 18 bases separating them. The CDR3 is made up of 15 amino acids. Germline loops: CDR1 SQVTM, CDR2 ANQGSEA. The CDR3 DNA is TGCAGCGTCCGGGGGGGGCAGGGACCGAACACTGAAGCTTTCTTT. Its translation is CSVRGGQGPNTEAFF.

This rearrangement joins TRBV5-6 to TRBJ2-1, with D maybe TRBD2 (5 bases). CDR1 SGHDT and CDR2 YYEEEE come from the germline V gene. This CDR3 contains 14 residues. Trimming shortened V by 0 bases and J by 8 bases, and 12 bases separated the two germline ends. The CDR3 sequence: CASSLVGLRDEQFF. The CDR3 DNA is TGTGCCAGCAGCTTGGTGGGCTTGAGGGATGAGCAGTTCTTC. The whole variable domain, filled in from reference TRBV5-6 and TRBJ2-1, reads DAGVTQSPTHLIKTRGQQVTLRCSPKSGHDTVSWYQQALGQGPQFIFQYYEEEERQRGNFPDRFSGHQFPNYSSELNVNALLLGDSALYLCASSLVGLRDEQFFGPGTRLTVL.

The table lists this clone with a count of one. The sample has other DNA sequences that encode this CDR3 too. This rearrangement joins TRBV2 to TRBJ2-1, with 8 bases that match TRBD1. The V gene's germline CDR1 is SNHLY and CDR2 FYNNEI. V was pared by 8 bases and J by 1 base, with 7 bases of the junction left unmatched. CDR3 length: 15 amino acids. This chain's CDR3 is CASSGGTGSYNEQFF. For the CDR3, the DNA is TGTGCCAGCTCGGGTGGGACAGGATCCTACAATGAGCAGTTCTTC. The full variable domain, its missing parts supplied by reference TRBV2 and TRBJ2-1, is EPEVTQTPSHQVTQMGQEVILRCVPISNHLYFYWYRQILGQKVEFLVSFYNNEISEKSEIFDDQFSVERPDGSNFTLKIRSTKLEDSAMYFCASSGGTGSYNEQFFGPGTRLTVL.

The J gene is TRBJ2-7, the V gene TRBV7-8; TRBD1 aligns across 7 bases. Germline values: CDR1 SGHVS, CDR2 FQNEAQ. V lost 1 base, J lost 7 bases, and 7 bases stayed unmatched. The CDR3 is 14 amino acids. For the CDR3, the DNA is TGTGCCAGCAGCTTAGAAGGGGGCCGTGGTGAGCAGTACTTC. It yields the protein CASSLEGGRGEQYF.

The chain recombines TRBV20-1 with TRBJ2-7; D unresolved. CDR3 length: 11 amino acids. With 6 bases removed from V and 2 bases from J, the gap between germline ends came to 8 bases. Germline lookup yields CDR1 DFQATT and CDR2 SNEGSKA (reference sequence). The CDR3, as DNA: TGCAGTGCGACGAAAGCCTACGAGCAGTACTTC. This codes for CSATKAYEQYF.

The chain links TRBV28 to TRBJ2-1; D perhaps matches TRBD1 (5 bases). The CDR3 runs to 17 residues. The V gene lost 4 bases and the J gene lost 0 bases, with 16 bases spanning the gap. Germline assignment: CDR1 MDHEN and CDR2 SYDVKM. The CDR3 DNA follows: TGTGCCAGCAGTTCATTGATACAGGTCGGCTCCTACAATGAGCAGTTCTTC. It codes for CASSSLIQVGSYNEQFF.

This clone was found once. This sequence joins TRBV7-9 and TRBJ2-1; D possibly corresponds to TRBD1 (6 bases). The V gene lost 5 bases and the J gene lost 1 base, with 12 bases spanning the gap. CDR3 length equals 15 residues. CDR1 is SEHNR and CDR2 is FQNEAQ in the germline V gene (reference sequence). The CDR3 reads CASSAGVPSYNEQFF. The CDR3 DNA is TGTGCCAGCAGCGCAGGGGTCCCTTCCTACAATGAGCAGTTCTTC.

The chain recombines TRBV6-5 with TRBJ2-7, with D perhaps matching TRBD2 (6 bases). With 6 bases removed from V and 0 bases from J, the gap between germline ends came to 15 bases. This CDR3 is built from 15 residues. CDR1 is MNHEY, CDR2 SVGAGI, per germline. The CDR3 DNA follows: TGTGCCAGCAGCCGTAGCGGCCCCAGCTCCTACGAGCAGTACTTC. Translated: CASSRSGPSSYEQYF.

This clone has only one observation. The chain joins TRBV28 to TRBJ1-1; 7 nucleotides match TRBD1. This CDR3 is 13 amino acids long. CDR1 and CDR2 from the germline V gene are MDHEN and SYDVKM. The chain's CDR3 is CGTDRNLNTEAFF. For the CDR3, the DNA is TGTGGCACGGACAGGAACTTGAACACTGAAGCTTTCTTT.

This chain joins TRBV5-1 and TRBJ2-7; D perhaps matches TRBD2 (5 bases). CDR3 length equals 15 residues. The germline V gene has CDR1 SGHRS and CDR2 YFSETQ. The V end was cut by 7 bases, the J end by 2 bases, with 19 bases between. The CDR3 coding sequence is TGCGCCAGCTCGAAGGAGGTCCGGAAAACCTACGAGCAGTACTTC. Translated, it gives CASSKEVRKTYEQYF.